This paragraph reports one TCR beta chain. Its antigen target is currently unknown. Via the germline V gene, CDR1 is ENHRY and CDR2 SYGVKD. The CDR3 runs 14 residues from the cysteine to the phenylalanine. A DNA sequence was not provided. Sequenced donors were patients with carbamazepine-induced Stevens-Johnson syndrome or toxic epidermal necrolysis (CBZ-SJS/TEN). To look for drug-specific clonotypes, next-generation sequencing was used to profile the T cell receptor repertoires of patients with drug-induced severe cutaneous adverse reactions. The RNA source was either peripheral blood mononuclear cells or blister cells from skin lesions. This specimen belongs to a study of T cells in severe cutaneous drug reactions (dated by TCRdb to the late 2010s). Describing the broader study: Recruitment took place between the early 2010s and the late 2010s, drawing patients from Taiwan, Thailand and a European registry network. Only patients with a probable or definite SJS/TEN or DRESS diagnosis by RegiSCAR criteria were enrolled. The Naranjo algorithm and the ALDEN drug causality algorithm were used to assign the culprit drug. Blister fluids/cells, PBMC and other biological samples were taken from patients in the acute stage or the recovery stage. The study combined bulk TCR sequencing with single-cell sequencing, quantitative PCR validation, functional assays and transgenic mouse experiments. Libraries were prepared using iRepertoire multiplex PCR, and a comparison was cited by the authors in which similar capture of abundant clonotypes was shown across iRepertoire and 5' RACE methods with or without UMI.

For both bulk and single-cell sequencing, libraries were prepared with the iRepertoire multiplex PCR system using TCR subtype-specific primers. Bulk TCR beta libraries were generated by multiplex PCR with primers targeting V, D and J gene regions. Each sample contributed roughly 100-550 ng of RNA as input for preparing the bulk TCR library. Bulk TCR beta amplicons were sequenced on an Illumina MiSeq. The authors processed their data as follows. Quality control steps removed sample misassignments and low-quality sequencing reads. The amino acids lying between the V-gene Y[YFLI]C motif and the J-segment [FW]GXGT motif were defined as CDR3. The IMGT database was followed for TRBV and TRBJ gene assignments and CDR3 clonotypes. Per-sample TRBV expression was normalized to the mean of the same gene in PBMC from 40 to 55 healthy donors. TCRdb reprocessed the reads and provides one entry for every CDR3 protein sequence; no DNA is given. None of the V and J calls come from the authors' own analysis; TCRdb made them. This specimen's table enumerates about 8,300 distinct CDR3 sequences. Around 26% of the sample is held by the ten biggest clonotypes.

The full study reports these points: A strong increase in TRBV12-4 usage was observed in CBZ-SJS/TEN patients, with averages of approximately 32% in blister cells and roughly 5% in PBMC. A public TCRbeta CDR3 was found in all seven CBZ-SJS/TEN blister samples (mean roughly 15%) but was undetectable or scarce in tolerant-control and healthy-donor PBMC. The authors stated that further study is still needed to find out whether the public TCR applies more generally to SJS/TEN caused by other drugs.

Rearrangement joined TRBV10-3 to TRBJ1-1. The receptor comes from a human donor with a severe cutaneous adverse drug reaction. The sample was cells from a skin blister. The cell subset or site label, read with the paper, signifies: unsorted cells from skin lesion blisters. Here the CDR3 is given as CAISESQINTEAFF.